What follows describes a single T cell receptor beta chain. The antigen remains unidentified. This specimen comes from a study of T-cell memory formation after mild COVID-19. 5'RACE primed at constant segments yielded TCR alpha and TCR beta cDNA libraries bearing sample barcodes and UMIs. In TCRdb, the 5' RACE reads were re-called with MiXCR into one record per CDR3 protein. The sample has about 150,000 distinct CDR3 sequences; under 30% are singletons. Study outcomes and limitations: Clones that shrank (day 15 to 85) were balanced CD4/CD8, whereas later expanders leaned CD4+. Pre-infection memory held some responding clones, suggesting pre-existing cross-reactive T cells responded.

CDR1 is MGHRA, CDR2 YSYEKL, per germline. With 0 bases removed from V and 7 bases from J, the gap between germline ends came to 15 bases. This CDR3 is 15 amino acids long. This clonotype was sampled from an adult woman who had mild COVID-19 (a few samples of this study predate the infection). Cell type and time point are not known. Material for sequencing was PBMCs or a T cell subset sorted from them (not recorded which). The rearrangement joins TRBV4-1 to TRBJ1-2; unclear D gene. CDR3 bases: TGCGCCAGCAGCCAAGACATTGGGGTACGGCGTGGCTACACCTTC. Protein sequence: CASSQDIGVRRGYTF.